This TCR beta chain was obtained from a study of cytomegalovirus exposure and HLA in healthy donors. This clone was counted between two and nine times. Antigen unknown. A multiplex PCR was run with 60 Vbeta primers and 13 Jbeta primers. The repertoire was sequenced with immunoSEQ multiplex PCR; TCRdb's copy has only in-frame clones and lacks some. The sample carries some 96,000 clones, roughly 80% recorded once. In germline, CDR1 is WSHSY, CDR2 SAAADI. Germline trimming cut 7 bases from V and 0 bases from J; bases unmatched to any gene: 8. CDR3 size: 16 residues. Study-level results: Rarity characterized most TCR sequences, yet some public TCRs appeared in many donors.

Material for sequencing was PBMCs. The receptor's source is a female donor in good health and CMV-seronegative. This chain joins TRBV10-2 and TRBJ2-1, with TRBD2 identical over 8 bases. DNA of the CDR3: TGCGCCAGCACCAGCGGGAGCGGGACCTCCTACAATGAGCAGTTCTTC. This sequence encodes CASTSGSGTSYNEQFF.